What follows are 20 T cell receptor beta chains derived from one specimen sequenced in a study of pediatric ulcerative colitis. The rectum was sampled with one to two pinch biopsies at colonoscopy. Only in-frame clones appear in the TCRdb table, and some are missing; sequencing was by immunoSEQ multiplex PCR. In the table there are some 50,000 clones, around 78% of which are singletons. The sample was gut tissue. These receptors were collected from a girl aged 5-17 years with moderate ulcerative colitis.

V usage is TRBV9 and J usage is TRBJ2-2, with 7 bases identical to TRBD1. V shed 0 bases, J shed 7 bases, and the junction held 3 bases outside the gene matches. The germline gives CDR1 SGDLS, CDR2 YYNGEE. The length of the CDR3 is 14 residues. This CDR3 reads CASSVARTGGELFF. CDR3 nucleotides: TGTGCCAGCAGCGTAGCCCGGACAGGCGGGGAGCTGTTTTTT.

The chain combines TRBV6-5 with TRBJ1-1; weak D call: TRBD1 (5 bases). Germline CDR1 reads MNHEY; CDR2 reads SVGAGI. Trimming stripped 0 bases from V and 7 bases from J, with 9 bases between. CDR3 length: 13 amino acids. CDR3 bases: TGTGCCAGCAGTTACTCGTGGGGGTTTGAAGCTTTCTTT. Its protein is CASSYSWGFEAFF.

The chain joins TRBV5-1 to TRBJ1-1, with 8 bases aligning to TRBD1. Looked up from germline, CDR1 is SGHRS and CDR2 is YFSETQ. The CDR3 length is 13 residues. J lost 4 bases, V lost 5 bases, and 4 bases had no gene match. CDR3 DNA sequence: TGCGCCAGCAGACAGGACAGGGTCACTGAAGCTTTCTTT. Its protein product is CASRQDRVTEAFF. Based on the CDR3 plus reference TRBV5-1 and TRBJ1-1, the full variable domain is KAGVTQTPRYLIKTRGQQVTLSCSPISGHRSVSWYQQTPGQGLQFLFEYFSETQRNKGNFPGRFSGRQFSNSRSEMNVSTLELGDSALYLCASRQDRVTEAFFGQGTRLTVV.

The chain has TRBV7-9 and TRBJ2-5; 10 bases are a match to TRBD2. This CDR3 has 15 residues. Per the germline V gene, CDR1 is SEHNR and CDR2 is FQNEAQ (reference sequence). The V segment lost 5 bases and the J segment 4 bases; nucleotides outside the gene matches: 7. The CDR3 region has the DNA TGTGCCAGCAGCGACAGCGGGAGGGGGGCAGAGACCCAGTACTTC. Translating it yields CASSDSGRGAETQYF.

The chain couples TRBV9 to TRBJ2-5, with a tentative D call TRBD2 (6 bases). V was trimmed by 2 bases and J by 5 bases, leaving 10 bases between them. The CDR3 sequence is 13 residues long. Germline-derived CDR1 and CDR2 are SGDLS and YYNGEE. This chain's CDR3 is CASSVGRGETQYF. Written as DNA, the CDR3 is TGTGCCAGCAGCGTCGGACGGGGGGAGACCCAGTACTTC.

The chain recombines TRBV27 with TRBJ2-3, with D perhaps matching TRBD2 (5 bases). This CDR3 is built from 17 residues. The germline gives CDR1 MNHEY, CDR2 SMNVEV (reference sequence). V dropped 4 bases and J dropped 4 bases, with 21 bases sitting between them. The CDR3: CASSSDGVLRAADTQYF. The CDR3 nucleotides read TGTGCCAGCAGTTCCGACGGGGTACTGAGAGCGGCAGATACGCAGTATTTT.

The V call is TRBV7-9, the J call TRBJ2-1, with 14 positions matching TRBD2. CDR3 length: 16 residues. The J segment lost 7 bases and the V segment lost 2 bases, leaving 4 bases of the junction unmatched. Germline-derived CDR1 and CDR2 are SEHNR and FQNEAQ (reference sequence). CDR3 bases: TGTGCCAGCAGCTTACGGACTAGCGGGAGGTTAAATGAGCAGTTCTTC. Its translation: CASSLRTSGRLNEQFF.

The J gene is TRBJ2-2, the V gene TRBV18, with D perhaps matching TRBD1 (5 bases). V lost 2 bases to trimming and J lost 6 bases, with 7 bases between them. The germline V gene has CDR1 KGHSH and CDR2 LQKENI. The CDR3 length is 13 residues. CDR3 sequence reads: CASSPMGPGELFF. The CDR3 DNA sequence: TGTGCCAGCTCACCAATGGGGCCCGGGGAGCTGTTTTTT.

V and J are TRBV30 and TRBJ1-4; 7 bases agree with TRBD1. Germline CDR1 and CDR2: GTSNPN and SVGIG (reference sequence). Trimming removed 2 bases from V and 5 bases from J; junction bases left unmatched: 8. This CDR3 is 15 amino acids long. The CDR3 DNA sequence: TGTGCCTGGAGTTTAGGACAGGAGCGCAATGAAAAACTGTTTTTT. It translates to CAWSLGQERNEKLFF.

The CDR3 nucleotides are TGTGCCAGTAGTCCGAGCATACCTTCAAATGGCGAGCAGTACTTC. Protein sequence: CASSPSIPSNGEQYF. The J gene is TRBJ2-7, the V gene TRBV19, with D uncertain. Trimming took off 5 bases at V and 6 bases at J, with 20 bases between the two ends. CDR1 and CDR2 from the germline V gene are LNHDA and SQIVND (reference sequence). There are 15 residues in the CDR3.

This clone has more than one count but fewer than ten. The chain employs TRBV28 and TRBJ1-2; D gene uncertain. The V gene's germline CDR1 is MDHEN and CDR2 SYDVKM. This CDR3 has 12 amino acids. Trimming took off 8 bases at V and 8 bases at J, with 15 bases between the two ends. DNA of the CDR3: TGTGCCAGCGCACCCCCTCGCGGGGGCTACACCTTC. This translates into CASAPPRGGYTF.

V gene TRBV5-5 combines with J gene TRBJ1-5; TRBD1 matches at 8 bases. The CDR3 runs to 16 residues. V lost 4 bases, J lost 5 bases, and 11 bases stayed unmatched. CDR1 is SGHKS, CDR2 YYEKEE, per germline (reference sequence). The DNA of the CDR3 is TGTGCCAGCAGCAAATCAGGGGGCGTAGTAGATCAGCCCCAGCATTTT. Translation: CASSKSGGVVDQPQHF.

The gene calls are TRBV19 and TRBJ2-7, with 9 bases identical to TRBD1. V dropped 5 bases and J dropped 6; count of bases not matched to a gene: 8. Germline V gene sequence: CDR1 LNHDA, CDR2 SQIVND (reference sequence). The CDR3 consists of 14 residues. CDR3 DNA sequence: TGTGCCAGTAGTCCAGGACAGGGGCTGGCCGAGCAGTACTTC. It codes for CASSPGQGLAEQYF. Full variable domain (rest looked up from reference TRBV19 and TRBJ2-7): DGGITQSPKYLFRKEGQNVTLSCEQNLNHDAMYWYRQDPGQGLRLIYYSQIVNDFQKGDIAEGYSVSREKKESFPLTVTSAQKNPTAFYLCASSPGQGLAEQYFGPGTRLTVT.

This sequence joins TRBV2 and TRBJ2-3, with D perhaps TRBD2 (6 bases). Looked up from germline, CDR1 is SNHLY and CDR2 is FYNNEI. This CDR3 contains 13 residues. The V end was cut by 4 bases, the J end by 3 bases, with 8 bases between. In DNA form, the CDR3 reads TGTGCCAGCAGTGTGGGGGGAACAGATACGCAGTATTTT. Residues: CASSVGGTDTQYF.

This chain uses TRBV5-1 with TRBJ2-1; D may be TRBD2 (5 bases). The CDR3 length is 13 residues. Trimming left V 4 bases short and J 5 bases short, with 10 bases between. From germline, CDR1 is SGHRS and CDR2 YFSETQ. Here the CDR3 DNA reads TGCGCCAGCAGCCAGACTATGAACAATGAGCAGTTCTTC. Translated: CASSQTMNNEQFF.

V gene TRBV7-2 combines with J gene TRBJ1-2; D remains unclear. Germline lookup yields CDR1 SGHTA and CDR2 FQGNSA. Trimming removed 5 bases from V and 8 bases from J, with 18 bases in between. The CDR3 is 14 amino acids. The CDR3 DNA reads as TGTGCCAGCAGCCCAGACGGGATTTCTAGGGGCTACACCTTC. It translates to CASSPDGISRGYTF.

For this clone: The same CDR3 also results from other DNA sequences found in this sample. The chain is built from TRBV5-1 and TRBJ2-7; D is possibly TRBD1 (5 bases). The V gene lost 1 base and the J gene lost 2 bases, with 13 bases spanning the gap. CDR3 size: 15 residues. CDR1 and CDR2 (germline): SGHRS, YFSETQ. The CDR3 bases are TGCGCCAGCAGCTTGTCCAGGGATACAACCTACGAGCAGTACTTC. It is translated as CASSLSRDTTYEQYF.

The rearrangement uses TRBV6-5 and TRBJ1-3; D gene uncertain. V lost 7 bases and J lost 0, with 10 bases in between. The CDR3 length is 14 residues. Per germline, CDR1 MNHEY and CDR2 SVGAGI. The CDR3 region is CASKGGNSGNTIYF. The CDR3 region has the DNA TGTGCCAGCAAAGGCGGCAACTCTGGAAACACCATATATTTT.

The chain joins TRBV11-2 to TRBJ2-1; 8 nucleotides align to TRBD1. CDR3 length equals 15 residues. The germline CDR1 and CDR2 sequences are SGHAT and FQNNGV. The J segment lost 3 bases and the V segment lost 5 bases, leaving 6 bases of the junction unmatched. The CDR3 bases are TGTGCCAGCAGCCCTCGGACAGGGTACTACAATGAGCAGTTCTTC. Translated: CASSPRTGYYNEQFF.

This chain connects TRBV6-1 to TRBJ2-7; D might be TRBD1 (5 bases). CDR3 length equals 17 residues. Germline CDR1 reads MNHNS; CDR2 reads SASEGT. Trimming pared 0 bases from V and 0 bases from J, leaving 15 bases between. The CDR3 region has the DNA TGTGCCAGCAGTGAAGCAGTAGAAGGGGCAAACTCCTACGAGCAGTACTTC. Protein sequence: CASSEAVEGANSYEQYF.